This T cell receptor beta chain was retrieved from a study of T cells in Graves' hyperthyroidism and ophthalmopathy. Study observations and caveats: Ophthalmopathy and stable hyperthyroidism were separated by a 13 V-J model. Most thyroid clonotypes expanded above 0.001 appeared in blood too.

Investigators excluded patients with uncontrolled infection, other autoimmune disease, pregnancy or lactation. The source of the PBMCs was less than 12 ml of fresh peripheral blood. It was RNA transcripts that yielded the amplified TCR beta CDR3 regions. The TCR CDR3 first-round RT-PCR relied on the HTBI primer set. TCRdb used MiXCR to reprocess the multiplex PCR reads, holding one entry per CDR3 protein. The data show some 490,000 distinct CDR3 sequences, around a fifth seen once. Germline CDR1 and CDR2: GTSNPN and SVGIG (reference sequence). Trimming left V 4 bases short and J 3 bases short, with 12 bases between. The CDR3 contains 13 residues. This clonotype was detected a few times. Antigen unknown.

The chain links TRBV30 to TRBJ1-1, with D tentatively TRBD1 (5 bases). Material: blood. This receptor was obtained from an older woman with Graves' ophthalmopathy. CDR3 DNA: TGTGCCTGGAAGCCCGGGGGGGACACTGAAGCTTTCTTT. Translated: CAWKPGGDTEAFF.